This T cell receptor (beta chain) was recovered during a study of T cell clonotyping in hematopoietic cell transplantation. Study-wide background: Recipient samples before transplant were obtained post-cytoreduction. The study's findings and limits: Without cell sorting, CD4 versus CD8 contributions remain unresolved. Recipient TCR diversity dropped after transplant; expanded clonotypes rose from day 30 to 180.

Time point: recipient sample about 28 days before transplant, after cytoreduction. Blood collection times were about day -28 and days 30, 100, 180 posttransplant. This CDR3 is built from 15 residues. Trimming removed 3 bases from V and 1 base from J; junction bases left unmatched: 8. The V gene's germline CDR1 is GTSNPN and CDR2 SVGIG (reference sequence). The data were produced by immunoSEQ multiplex PCR, yet TCRdb's version contains in-frame clones alone and is incomplete. Counted here are tens of thousands of clones, 95% to 97% occurring once; the ten biggest clones make up 1.5% to 2%. Details on this clone: The antigen is unknown.

Here the sequenced sample was peripheral blood mononuclear cells, taken before stem cell transplant. The chain combines TRBV30 with TRBJ2-7, with 8 positions matching TRBD1. The origin of this receptor is a woman aged 50 to 65 with acute myeloid leukemia. Some clones in this sample may be carry-over from other donors' samples. CDR3 residues: CAWSGGTGLSYEQYF. The CDR3 nucleotides are TGTGCCTGGAGCGGAGGGACAGGCTTATCCTACGAGCAGTACTTC.